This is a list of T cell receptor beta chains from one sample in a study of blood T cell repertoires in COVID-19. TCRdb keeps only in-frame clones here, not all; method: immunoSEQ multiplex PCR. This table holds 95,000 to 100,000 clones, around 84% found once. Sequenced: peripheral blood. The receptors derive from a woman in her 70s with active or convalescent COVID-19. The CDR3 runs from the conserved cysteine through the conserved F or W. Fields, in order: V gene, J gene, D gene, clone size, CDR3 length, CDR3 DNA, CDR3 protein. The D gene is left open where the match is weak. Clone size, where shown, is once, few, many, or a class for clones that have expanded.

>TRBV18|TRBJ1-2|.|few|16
TGTGCCACGACCCCGAACTGGGAGGACCCGAACTATGGCTACACCTTC
CATTPNWEDPNYGYTF
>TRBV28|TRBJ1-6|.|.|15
TGTGCCAGCAGTTCCCTTTCGTCAAACGGTGCACCCCTCCACTTT
CASSSLSSNGAPLHF
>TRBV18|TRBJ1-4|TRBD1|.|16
TGTGCCAGCTCACCACCGATACAGGGGCAGGGTGAAAAACTGTTTTTT
CASSPPIQGQGEKLFF
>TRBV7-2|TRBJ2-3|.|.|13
TGTGCCAGCAGCATACAACTAGCAGATACGCAGTATTTT
CASSIQLADTQYF
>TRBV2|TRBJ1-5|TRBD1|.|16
TGTGCCAGCAGTGGGGATCTACAGGGGGGCAATCAGCCCCAGCATTTT
CASSGDLQGGNQPQHF
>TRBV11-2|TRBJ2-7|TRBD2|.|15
TGTGCCAGCAGACAACTAGCGGGGGCCTCCTACGAGCAGTACTTC
CASRQLAGASYEQYF
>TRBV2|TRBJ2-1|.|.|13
TGTGCCAGCACAGGGGACACCTACAATGAGCAGTTCTTC
CASTGDTYNEQFF
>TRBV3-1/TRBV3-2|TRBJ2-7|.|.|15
TGTGCCAGCAGCCAAGATCCCCCAGGATTACACGAGCAGTACTTC
CASSQDPPGLHEQYF
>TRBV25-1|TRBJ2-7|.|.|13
TGTGCCAGCAGTGAGTCGGGAGAATACGAGCAGTACTTC
CASSESGEYEQYF
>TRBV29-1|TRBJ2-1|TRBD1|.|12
TGCAGCGTTGAAGAGCGACAGGGTCAACAGTTCTTC
CSVEERQGQQFF
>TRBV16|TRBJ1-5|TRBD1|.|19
TGTGCCAGCAGCAAGAACCGGGACAGGGGGACCTATAGCAATCAGCCCCAGCATTTT
CASSKNRDRGTYSNQPQHF
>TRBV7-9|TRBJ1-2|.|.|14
TGTGCCAGCAGCTTAGACAGGATGGCGAATGGCTACACCTTC
CASSLDRMANGYTF
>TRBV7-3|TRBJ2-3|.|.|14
TGTGCCAGCAGCCCGGGACTTAGCACAGATACGCAGTATTTT
CASSPGLSTDTQYF
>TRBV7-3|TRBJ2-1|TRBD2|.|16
TGTGCCAGCAGCTACGGGGGGGAGGTCGTAGACAATGAGCAGTTCTTC
CASSYGGEVVDNEQFF
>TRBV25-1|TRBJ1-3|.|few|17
TGTGCCAGCAGTTCCTCACAGGGCACACTCTCTGGAAACACCATATATTTT
CASSSSQGTLSGNTIYF
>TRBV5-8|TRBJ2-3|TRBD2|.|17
TGTGCCAGCAGACGACCCGGGGGGGCAAAGGAAACAGATACGCAGTATTTT
CASRRPGGAKETDTQYF
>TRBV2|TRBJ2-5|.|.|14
TGTGCCAGCAGTGCTTATCGGTACCAAGAGACCCAGTACTTC
CASSAYRYQETQYF
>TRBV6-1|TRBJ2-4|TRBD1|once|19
TGTGCCAGCAGTGAAGAGGGGGGACAGGGAAAATTCAACAAAAACATTCAGTACTTC
CASSEEGGQGKFNKNIQYF
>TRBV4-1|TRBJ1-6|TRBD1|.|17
TGCGCCAGTAATACAGGGGGCGGAAAGTCCTATAATTCACCCCTCCACTTT
CASNTGGGKSYNSPLHF
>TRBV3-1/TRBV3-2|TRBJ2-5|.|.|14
TGTGCCAGCAGCCAAGATCTCCACGGGGGAAGAAAGTACTTC
CASSQDLHGGRKYF
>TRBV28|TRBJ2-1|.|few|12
TGTGCCAGCAGTTTTCTCGGGAATGAGCAGTTCTTC
CASSFLGNEQFF
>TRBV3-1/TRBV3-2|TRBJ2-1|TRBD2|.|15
TGTGCCAGCAGCCAGAGGGGTAGCGGGAGTGATGAGCAGTTCTTC
CASSQRGSGSDEQFF
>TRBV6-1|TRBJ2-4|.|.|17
TGTGCCAGCAGTGAGATTGGCTTCCGGGACAACAAAAACATTCAGTACTTC
CASSEIGFRDNKNIQYF
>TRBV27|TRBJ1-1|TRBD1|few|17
TGTGCCAGCAGTTCCGGATGGAACAGGGGCATGAACACTGAAGCTTTCTTT
CASSSGWNRGMNTEAFF
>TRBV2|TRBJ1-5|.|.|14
TGTGCCAGCAGACCAGACAGGAGCAATCAGCCCCAGCATTTT
CASRPDRSNQPQHF
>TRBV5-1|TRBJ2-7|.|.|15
TGCGCCAGCACGAACAGGGCGGACAGCTCCTACGAGCAGTACTTC
CASTNRADSSYEQYF
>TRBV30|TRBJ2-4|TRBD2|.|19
TGTGCCTGGAGTGTACTTCGGGCGGGAGGGCCGTTGGGCAAAAACATTCAGTACTTC
CAWSVLRAGGPLGKNIQYF
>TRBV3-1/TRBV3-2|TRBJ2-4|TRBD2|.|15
TGTGCCAGCAGCCAAGGCCCGCCGGGCGGGGGGAATCAGTACTTC
CASSQGPPGGGNQYF
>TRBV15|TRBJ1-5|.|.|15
TGTGCCACCAGCAGAGATCTGGTGCCGGGTCAGCCCCAGCATTTT
CATSRDLVPGQPQHF
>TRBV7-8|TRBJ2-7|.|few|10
TGTGCCAGCGGCAACTACGAGCAGTACTTC
CASGNYEQYF
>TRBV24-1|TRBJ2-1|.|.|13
TGTGCCACCAGTGGCCTGACAGCGAATGAGCAGTTCTTC
CATSGLTANEQFF
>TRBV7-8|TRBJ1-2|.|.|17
TGTGCCAGCAGCTTAGCGGTCGGACCGGGAGGCCTCTATGGCTACACCTTC
CASSLAVGPGGLYGYTF
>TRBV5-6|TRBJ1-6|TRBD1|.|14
TGTGCCAGCAGTCGGGACAGGGGAAATTCACCCCTCCACTTT
CASSRDRGNSPLHF
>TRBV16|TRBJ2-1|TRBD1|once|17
TGTGCCAGCAGCCGGGGGCTAGACAGGGGGAGAAACAATGAGCAGTTCTTC
CASSRGLDRGRNNEQFF
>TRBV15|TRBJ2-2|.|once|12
TGTGCCACCAGCAGAGTGGAGGGGGAGCTGTTTTTT
CATSRVEGELFF
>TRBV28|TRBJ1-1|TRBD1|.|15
TGTGCCAGCAGTTTATGGGACAGGGGTGGCACTGAAGCTTTCTTT
CASSLWDRGGTEAFF
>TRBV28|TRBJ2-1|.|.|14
TGTGCCAGCCGAGGAGACAGGACCTACAATGAGCAGTTCTTC
CASRGDRTYNEQFF
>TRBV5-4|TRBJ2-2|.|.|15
TGTGCCAGCAGCTTGGATGGACAGTCCACCGGGGAGCTGTTTTTT
CASSLDGQSTGELFF
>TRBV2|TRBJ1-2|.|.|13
TGTGCCAGCAGTGAAGTGGGGGCTGGAGGCTACACCTTC
CASSEVGAGGYTF
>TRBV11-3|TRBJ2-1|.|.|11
TGTGCCAGCAGTCGACAGGTTCAACAGTTCTTC
CASSRQVQQFF
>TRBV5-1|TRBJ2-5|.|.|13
TGCGCCAGCAGCTTGGGAAGGGGAGAGACCCAGTACTTC
CASSLGRGETQYF
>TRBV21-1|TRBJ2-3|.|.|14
TGTGCCAGCAGCGCGAGTTGGAGCGGGGGCAGGCAGTATTTT
CASSASWSGGRQYF
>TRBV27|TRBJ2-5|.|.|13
TGTGCCAGCAGTCGGCGAGGCCAAGAGACCCAGTACTTC
CASSRRGQETQYF
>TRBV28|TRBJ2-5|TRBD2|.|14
TGTGCCAGCAGTATCATGGGACTAGCGCAGGCCCAGTACTTC
CASSIMGLAQAQYF